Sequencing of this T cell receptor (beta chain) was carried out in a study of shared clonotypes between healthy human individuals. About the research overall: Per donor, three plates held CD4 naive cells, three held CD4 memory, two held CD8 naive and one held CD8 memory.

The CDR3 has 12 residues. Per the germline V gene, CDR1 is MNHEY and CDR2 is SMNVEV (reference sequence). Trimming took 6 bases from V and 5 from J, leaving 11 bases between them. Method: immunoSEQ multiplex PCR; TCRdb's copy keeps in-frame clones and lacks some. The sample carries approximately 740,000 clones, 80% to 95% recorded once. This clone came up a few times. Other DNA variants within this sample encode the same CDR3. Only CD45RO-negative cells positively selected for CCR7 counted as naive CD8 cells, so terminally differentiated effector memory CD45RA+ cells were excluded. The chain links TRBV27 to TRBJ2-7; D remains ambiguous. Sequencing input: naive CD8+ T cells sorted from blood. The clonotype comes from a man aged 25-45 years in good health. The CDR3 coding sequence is TGTGCCAGCAGCCTCTTAGGCGACGAGCAGTACTTC. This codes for CASSLLGDEQYF.